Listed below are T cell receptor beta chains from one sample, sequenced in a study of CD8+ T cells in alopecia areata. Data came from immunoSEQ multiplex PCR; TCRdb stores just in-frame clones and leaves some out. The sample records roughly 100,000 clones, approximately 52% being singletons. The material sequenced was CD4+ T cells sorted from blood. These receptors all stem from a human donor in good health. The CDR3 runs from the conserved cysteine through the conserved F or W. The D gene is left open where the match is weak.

CDR3 protein: CASSFLTTVSPLHF; D gene: NA; V gene: TRBV28; J gene: TRBJ1-6
CDR3 protein: CSVVQGNQPQHF; D gene: TRBD1; V gene: TRBV29-1; J gene: TRBJ1-5
CDR3 protein: CASLGQKHSYEQYF; D gene: NA; V gene: TRBV19; J gene: TRBJ2-7
CDR3 protein: CAWSVLWGTNEKLFF; D gene: NA; V gene: TRBV30; J gene: TRBJ1-4
CDR3 protein: CASSPRTVPGELFF; D gene: NA; V gene: TRBV7-6; J gene: TRBJ2-2
CDR3 protein: CSVPGQSRVAFF; D gene: TRBD1; V gene: TRBV29-1; J gene: TRBJ1-1
CDR3 protein: CILQGGYEQYF; D gene: NA; V gene: TRBV7-2; J gene: TRBJ2-7
CDR3 protein: CASSLEWSQTEQYF; D gene: NA; V gene: TRBV28; J gene: TRBJ2-7
CDR3 protein: CASSLRAGDYGYTF; D gene: NA; V gene: TRBV7-6; J gene: TRBJ1-2
CDR3 protein: CASSPRQGANEQYF; D gene: TRBD1; V gene: TRBV7-2; J gene: TRBJ2-7
CDR3 protein: CATSRDLLAAGGEQFF; D gene: TRBD2; V gene: TRBV15; J gene: TRBJ2-1
CDR3 protein: CAWSVVVGPLHF; D gene: NA; V gene: TRBV30; J gene: TRBJ1-6
CDR3 protein: CASSFQRGGATEAFF; D gene: NA; V gene: TRBV5-1; J gene: TRBJ1-1
CDR3 protein: CASSLASDTQYF; D gene: NA; V gene: TRBV5-1; J gene: TRBJ2-3
CDR3 protein: CSVGAGAGLADTQYF; D gene: NA; V gene: TRBV29-1; J gene: TRBJ2-3
CDR3 protein: CASSEANRGYNEQFF; D gene: TRBD1; V gene: TRBV2; J gene: TRBJ2-1
CDR3 protein: CASSPRGTEHNSPLHF; D gene: TRBD1; V gene: TRBV7-2; J gene: TRBJ1-6
CDR3 protein: CSGSALWDEQFF; D gene: NA; V gene: TRBV29-1; J gene: TRBJ2-1
CDR3 protein: CAIGTEVYEQYF; D gene: TRBD1; V gene: TRBV10-3; J gene: TRBJ2-7
CDR3 protein: CAWSAQVQETQYF; D gene: NA; V gene: TRBV30; J gene: TRBJ2-5
CDR3 protein: CASSFISPAAEQFF; D gene: NA; V gene: TRBV7-2; J gene: TRBJ2-1
CDR3 protein: CSVGQGHYGYTF; D gene: TRBD1; V gene: TRBV29-1; J gene: TRBJ1-2
CDR3 protein: CASSLASPRGYGYTF; D gene: NA; V gene: TRBV5-1; J gene: TRBJ1-2
CDR3 protein: CASSLAQGREGYTF; D gene: NA; V gene: TRBV7-2; J gene: TRBJ1-2
CDR3 protein: CAIGRTDGETQYF; D gene: NA; V gene: TRBV10-3; J gene: TRBJ2-5
CDR3 protein: CASSQLRGGGETQYF; D gene: TRBD2; V gene: TRBV4-2; J gene: TRBJ2-5
CDR3 protein: CASSQGTGNLPYNSPLHF; D gene: TRBD1; V gene: TRBV4-2; J gene: TRBJ1-6
CDR3 protein: CASSQAPGGYNSPLHF; D gene: TRBD1; V gene: TRBV4-3; J gene: TRBJ1-6
CDR3 protein: CASSDGGGPSQETQYF; D gene: TRBD2; V gene: TRBV25-1; J gene: TRBJ2-5
CDR3 protein: CASSPRTSVNYGYTF; D gene: NA; V gene: TRBV18; J gene: TRBJ1-2
CDR3 protein: CASSNKGLGNTEAFF; D gene: NA; V gene: TRBV5-6; J gene: TRBJ1-1
CDR3 protein: CSARGTGELFF; D gene: NA; V gene: TRBV20-1; J gene: TRBJ2-2
CDR3 protein: CATRRLAQDTQYF; D gene: TRBD2; V gene: TRBV27; J gene: TRBJ2-3
CDR3 protein: CASSLLTGGAFF; D gene: TRBD1; V gene: TRBV7-2; J gene: TRBJ1-1
CDR3 protein: CASSQVGQGYEQYF; D gene: TRBD1; V gene: TRBV4-1; J gene: TRBJ2-7
CDR3 protein: CASSQGVSGGKNYGYTF; D gene: NA; V gene: TRBV4-2; J gene: TRBJ1-2
CDR3 protein: CASSQGAGYTF; D gene: TRBD1; V gene: TRBV6-5; J gene: TRBJ1-2
CDR3 protein: CASSGASYGYTF; D gene: NA; V gene: TRBV6-1; J gene: TRBJ1-2
CDR3 protein: CSVSATGQGSYEQYF; D gene: TRBD1; V gene: TRBV29-1; J gene: TRBJ2-7
CDR3 protein: CASRDQWAGGQPQHF; D gene: NA; V gene: TRBV6-1; J gene: TRBJ1-5
CDR3 protein: CATGREQPQHF; D gene: NA; V gene: TRBV6-6; J gene: TRBJ1-5
CDR3 protein: CAWTGQGDSPLHF; D gene: TRBD1; V gene: TRBV30; J gene: TRBJ1-6
CDR3 protein: CASTLDTDNSPLHF; D gene: NA; V gene: TRBV7-9; J gene: TRBJ1-6
CDR3 protein: CSVGQSGGLETQYF; D gene: TRBD2; V gene: TRBV29-1; J gene: TRBJ2-5
CDR3 protein: CASSPQGRRGYTF; D gene: NA; V gene: TRBV7-9; J gene: TRBJ1-2
CDR3 protein: CASSPLDRGAGANVLTF; D gene: TRBD1; V gene: TRBV28; J gene: TRBJ2-6
CDR3 protein: CASSSTGARGETQYF; D gene: TRBD1; V gene: TRBV6-5; J gene: TRBJ2-5
CDR3 protein: CASSLDGGSNQPQHF; D gene: NA; V gene: TRBV7-2; J gene: TRBJ1-5
CDR3 protein: CASSQRKDEQYF; D gene: NA; V gene: TRBV23-1; J gene: TRBJ2-7
CDR3 protein: CASSPLLAGTDTQYF; D gene: TRBD2; V gene: TRBV7-2; J gene: TRBJ2-3
CDR3 protein: CASATTTQGRETQYF; D gene: NA; V gene: TRBV9; J gene: TRBJ2-5
CDR3 protein: CSVRDTYEQYF; D gene: NA; V gene: TRBV29-1; J gene: TRBJ2-7
CDR3 protein: CARTEYERGQGNQPQHF; D gene: TRBD1; V gene: TRBV27; J gene: TRBJ1-5
CDR3 protein: CASSLVGTGTHEQYF; D gene: TRBD1; V gene: TRBV7-2; J gene: TRBJ2-7